This T cell receptor (beta chain) was sequenced for a study of CD8 T cells in Susac syndrome. Sequencing targeted TCR beta in T cells from blood (CD8+ and CD4+). In the multiple sclerosis control group, patients were treatment-naive and had stable or active relapsing-remitting disease. While CD8+ and CD4+ T cells were isolated negatively, TEMRA cells were enriched by FACS. An input of 0.5 to 1 ug of RNA was subjected to reverse transcription using random hexamers. A multiplex approach, immunoSEQ multiplex PCR, amplified TCR beta CDR3 across 54 Vbeta and 13 Jbeta. Each CDR3 protein gets one entry after TCRdb re-called the immunoSEQ multiplex PCR reads with MiXCR. The sample includes over 150,000 distinct CDR3 sequences, approximately 93% seen only once; the top ten take around 0.09%. V lost 4 bases to trimming and J lost 9 bases, with 23 bases between them. The germline V gene has CDR1 SGDLS and CDR2 YYNGEE. The CDR3 contains 16 residues.

Sequencing was done on a sample of CD4+ T cells from PBMCs. The chain carries TRBV9 and TRBJ2-1, with D tentatively TRBD2 (5 bases). This TCR was recovered from a human donor with multiple sclerosis. CDR3 in amino acids: CASSLSGGRRMGEQFF. CDR3 bases: TGTGCCAGCAGCCTCAGTGGTGGGAGACGGATGGGTGAGCAGTTCTTC.